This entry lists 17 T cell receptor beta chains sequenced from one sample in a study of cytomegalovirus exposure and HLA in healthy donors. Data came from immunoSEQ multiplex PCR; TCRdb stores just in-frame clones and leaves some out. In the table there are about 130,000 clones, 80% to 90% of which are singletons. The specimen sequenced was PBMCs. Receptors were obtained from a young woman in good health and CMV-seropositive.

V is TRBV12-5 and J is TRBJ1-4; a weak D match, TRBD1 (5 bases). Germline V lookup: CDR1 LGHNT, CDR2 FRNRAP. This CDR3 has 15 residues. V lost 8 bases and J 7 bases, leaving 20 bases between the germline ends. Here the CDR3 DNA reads TGTGCTAGTCCCCCTTTTCAGGGCCCGAGTGAAAAACTGTTTTTT. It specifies CASPPFQGPSEKLFF.

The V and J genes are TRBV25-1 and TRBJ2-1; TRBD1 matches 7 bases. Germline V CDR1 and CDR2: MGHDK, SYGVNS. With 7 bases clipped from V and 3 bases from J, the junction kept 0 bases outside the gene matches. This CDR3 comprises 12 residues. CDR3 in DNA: TGTGCCAGCAACAGGGGCTACAATGAGCAGTTCTTC. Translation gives CASNRGYNEQFF.

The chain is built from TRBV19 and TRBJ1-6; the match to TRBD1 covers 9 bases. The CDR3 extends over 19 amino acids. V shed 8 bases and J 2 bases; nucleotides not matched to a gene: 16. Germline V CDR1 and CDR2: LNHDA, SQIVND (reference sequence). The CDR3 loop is CASSSWGTGKRTYNSPLHF. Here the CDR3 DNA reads TGTGCCAGTTCAAGTTGGGGGACAGGGAAACGCACCTATAATTCACCCCTCCACTTT. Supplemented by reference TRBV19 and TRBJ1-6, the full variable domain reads DGGITQSPKYLFRKEGQNVTLSCEQNLNHDAMYWYRQDPGQGLRLIYYSQIVNDFQKGDIAEGYSVSREKKESFPLTVTSAQKNPTAFYLCASSSWGTGKRTYNSPLHFGNGTRLTVT.

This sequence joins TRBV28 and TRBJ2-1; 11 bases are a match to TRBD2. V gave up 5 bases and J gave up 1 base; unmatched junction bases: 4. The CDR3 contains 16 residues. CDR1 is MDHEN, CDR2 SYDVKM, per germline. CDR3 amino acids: CASSHLAGGSYNEQFF. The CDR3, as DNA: TGTGCCAGCAGTCACCTAGCGGGGGGTTCCTACAATGAGCAGTTCTTC.

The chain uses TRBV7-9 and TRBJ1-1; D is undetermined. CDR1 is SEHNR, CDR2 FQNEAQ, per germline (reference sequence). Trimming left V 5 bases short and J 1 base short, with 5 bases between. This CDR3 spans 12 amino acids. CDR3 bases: TGTGCCAGCAGCCCGAGGAACACTGAAGCTTTCTTT. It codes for CASSPRNTEAFF.

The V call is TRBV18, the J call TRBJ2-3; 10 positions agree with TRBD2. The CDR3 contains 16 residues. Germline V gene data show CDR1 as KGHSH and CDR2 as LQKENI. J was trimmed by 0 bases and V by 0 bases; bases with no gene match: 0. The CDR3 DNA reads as TGTGCCAGCTCACCACCTAGCGGGGGGAGCACAGATACGCAGTATTTT. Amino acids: CASSPPSGGSTDTQYF.

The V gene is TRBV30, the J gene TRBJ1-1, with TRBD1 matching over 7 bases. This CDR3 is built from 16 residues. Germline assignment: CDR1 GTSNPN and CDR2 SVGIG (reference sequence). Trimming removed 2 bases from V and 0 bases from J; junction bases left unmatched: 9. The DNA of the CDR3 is TGTGCCTGGAGTAAGGGGGCAGGGGCCTTGAACACTGAAGCTTTCTTT. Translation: CAWSKGAGALNTEAFF.

The CDR3 DNA reads TGTGCCAGCAGTTTATTGCCGGGGAATAATTCACCCCTCCACTTT. Translated, it gives CASSLLPGNNSPLHF. The genes are TRBV28 and TRBJ1-6; the D is unclear. Germline V gene sequence: CDR1 MDHEN, CDR2 SYDVKM. The CDR3 sequence is 15 residues long. The V and J ends lost 1 base and 5 bases respectively, with 9 bases between them.

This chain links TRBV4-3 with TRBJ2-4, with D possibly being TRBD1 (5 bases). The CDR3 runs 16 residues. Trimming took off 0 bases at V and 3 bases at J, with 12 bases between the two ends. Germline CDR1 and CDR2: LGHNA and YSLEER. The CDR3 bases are TGCGCCAGCAGCCAAGACATTCAGGGTAGCAAAAACATTCAGTACTTC. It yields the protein CASSQDIQGSKNIQYF.

DNA of the CDR3: TGTGCCAGCAGTAACAGGGGGAGCAATCAGCCCCAGCATTTT. Protein product: CASSNRGSNQPQHF. This sequence joins TRBV28 and TRBJ1-5; 8 bases agree with TRBD1. The germline CDR1 and CDR2 sequences are MDHEN and SYDVKM. The CDR3 is 14 amino acids. The V gene end was trimmed by 5 bases and the J gene end by 1 base; junction bases not matched to a gene: 1.

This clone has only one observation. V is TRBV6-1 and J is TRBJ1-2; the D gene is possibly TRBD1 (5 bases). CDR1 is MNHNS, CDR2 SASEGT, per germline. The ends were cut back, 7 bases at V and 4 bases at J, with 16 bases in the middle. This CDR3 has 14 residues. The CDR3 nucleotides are TGTGCCAGCATTGACCCCCAGGGTTTCTATGGCTACACCTTC. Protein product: CASIDPQGFYGYTF.

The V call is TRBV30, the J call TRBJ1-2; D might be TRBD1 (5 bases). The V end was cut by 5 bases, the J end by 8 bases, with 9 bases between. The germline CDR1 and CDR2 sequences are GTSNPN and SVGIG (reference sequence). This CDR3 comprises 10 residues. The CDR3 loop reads CAWAGLGYTF. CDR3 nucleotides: TGTGCCTGGGCAGGGTTGGGCTACACCTTC. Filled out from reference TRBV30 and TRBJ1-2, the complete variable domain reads SQTIHQWPATLVQPVGSPLSLECTVEGTSNPNLYWYRQAAGRGLQLLFYSVGIGQISSEVPQNLSASRPQDRQFILSSKKLLLSDSGFYLCAWAGLGYTFGSGTRLTVV.

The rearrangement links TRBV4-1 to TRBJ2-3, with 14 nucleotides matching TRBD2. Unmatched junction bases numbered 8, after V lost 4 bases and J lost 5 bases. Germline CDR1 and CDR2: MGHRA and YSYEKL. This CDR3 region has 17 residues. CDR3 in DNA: TGCGCCAGCAGCCGACGGACTAGCGGGGGGAGGATAGATACGCAGTATTTT. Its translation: CASSRRTSGGRIDTQYF.

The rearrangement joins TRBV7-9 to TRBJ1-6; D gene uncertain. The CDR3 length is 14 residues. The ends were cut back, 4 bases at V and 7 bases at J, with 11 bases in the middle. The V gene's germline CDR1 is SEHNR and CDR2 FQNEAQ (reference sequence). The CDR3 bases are TGTGCCAGCAGCTCAGAAGCGATGAATTCACCCCTCCACTTT. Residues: CASSSEAMNSPLHF.

The CDR3 bases are TGTGCCAGAAGCTCCCAGACTAGCGAAAAACAAGAGACCCAGTACTTC. Encoded protein: CARSSQTSEKQETQYF. The gene calls are TRBV5-3 and TRBJ2-5; 8 nucleotides align to TRBD2. TRBV5-3 is designated an ORF whose function remains uncertain. The length of the CDR3 is 16 residues. With V trimmed by 3 bases and J by 2 bases, 9 bases remained unmatched.

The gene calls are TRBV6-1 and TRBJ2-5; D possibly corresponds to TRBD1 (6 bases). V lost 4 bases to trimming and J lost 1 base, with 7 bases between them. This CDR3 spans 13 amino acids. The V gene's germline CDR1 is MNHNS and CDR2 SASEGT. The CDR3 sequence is CASSAQGQETQYF. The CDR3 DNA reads TGTGCCAGCAGTGCACAGGGCCAAGAGACCCAGTACTTC.

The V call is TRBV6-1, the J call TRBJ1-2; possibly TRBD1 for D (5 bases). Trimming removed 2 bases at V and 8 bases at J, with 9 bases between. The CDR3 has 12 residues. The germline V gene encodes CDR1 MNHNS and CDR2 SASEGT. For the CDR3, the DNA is TGTGCCAGCAGTGAACAAGGGGAAGGCTACACCTTC. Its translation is CASSEQGEGYTF.